This T cell receptor beta chain was sequenced for a study of blood T cell repertoires in COVID-19. Study-level background: PBMCs, B-cell-depleted T cells, or T cells were the source of the cDNA or gDNA that made up the material.

Sequencing used immunoSEQ multiplex PCR; TCRdb keeps in-frame clones, though not all of them. In the table there are over 450,000 clones, 85% to 90% of which are singletons. With 3 bases removed from V and 0 bases from J, the gap between germline ends came to 12 bases. The CDR3 is 16 amino acids. CDR1 and CDR2 (germline): MDHEN, SYDVKM. The gene calls are TRBV28 and TRBJ2-4, with D perhaps TRBD1 (5 bases). The sequence came from a woman aged 50 to 60 with COVID-19, enrolled during active disease. Source material: peripheral blood. The chain's CDR3 is CASSLAGNIAKNIQYF. The CDR3 DNA reads as TGTGCCAGCAGTTTGGCAGGGAATATAGCCAAAAACATTCAGTACTTC.